This entry features one TCR beta chain sequence. V was clipped by 3 bases and J by 4 bases, with 11 bases between them. This CDR3 is built from 14 residues. Looked up from germline, CDR1 is MRHNA and CDR2 is SNTAGT. This entry is derived from a study of neoadjuvant anti-PD-1 for oral cavity cancer. Produced via immunoSEQ multiplex PCR; TCRdb's table is partial and in-frame only. This sample has about 7,000 clones, with 55% to 75% found just once. This material consisted of PBMCs, taken before nivolumab (anti-PD-1) treatment. The clonotype originates from a person aged 40-85 years with oral cavity squamous cell carcinoma. V is TRBV6-4 and J is TRBJ2-3; maybe TRBD1 (5 bases). The CDR3: CASSDVEGADTQYF. The CDR3 region has the DNA TGTGCCAGCAGTGATGTTGAAGGGGCAGATACGCAGTATTTT.